These 8 T cell receptor beta chains share one sample of origin, sequenced in a study of blood T cell repertoires in COVID-19. Sequenced by immunoSEQ multiplex PCR; TCRdb stores in-frame clones only, minus some. The table records around 120,000 clones, over 65% of them present only once. The specimen sequenced was peripheral blood. These receptors came from a man in his thirties or forties with acute or convalescent COVID-19.

The CDR3 region is CASSLGTSGEYNEQFF. The CDR3 DNA reads as TGTGCCAGCAGCTTAGGGACTAGCGGGGAGTACAATGAGCAGTTCTTC. The rearrangement links TRBV11-3 to TRBJ2-1, with 12 bases that match TRBD2. CDR3 size: 16 residues. CDR1 is SGHNT and CDR2 is YENEEA in the germline V gene. The V and J ends lost 1 base and 4 bases, in that order; junction bases with no gene match: 2.

The gene calls are TRBV19 and TRBJ1-1; D perhaps matches TRBD1 (5 bases). CDR1 is LNHDA, CDR2 SQIVND, per germline (reference sequence). The CDR3 is 14 amino acids. Trimming stripped 4 bases from V and 6 bases from J, with 15 bases between. The CDR3 coding sequence is TGTGCCAGTAGTAGCAAATCAGGGAGGGCTGAAGCTTTCTTT. Protein product: CASSSKSGRAEAFF.

The chain couples TRBV15 to TRBJ1-1; D is perhaps TRBD1 (5 bases). Between the trimmed V and J ends, which lost 3 bases and 4 bases, there was a span of 15 bases. The CDR3 length is 15 residues. Germline CDR1 and CDR2: LNHNV and YYDKDF (reference sequence). CDR3 in DNA: TGTGCCACCAGCAGGTTGCGCAGGGAAAGCACTGAAGCTTTCTTT. Protein product: CATSRLRRESTEAFF.

The chain combines TRBV5-5 with TRBJ2-7; the D gene is possibly TRBD1 (5 bases). The CDR3 has 15 amino acids. Trimming took 2 bases from V and 0 from J, leaving 12 bases between them. From germline, CDR1 is SGHKS and CDR2 YYEKEE (reference sequence). Written as DNA, the CDR3 is TGTGCCAGCAGCTTCAGGGCAGGTCTCTCCTACGAGCAGTACTTC. This sequence encodes CASSFRAGLSYEQYF. Combining the CDR3 with reference TRBV5-5 and TRBJ2-7 gives the whole variable domain DAGVTQSPTHLIKTRGQQVTLRCSPISGHKSVSWYQQVLGQGPQFIFQYYEKEERGRGNFPDRFSARQFPNYSSELNVNALLLGDSALYLCASSFRAGLSYEQYFGPGTRLTVT.

This chain joins TRBV5-1 and TRBJ1-1; possibly TRBD1 for D (6 bases). The V and J ends lost 3 bases and 1 base respectively, with 22 bases between them. Germline lookup yields CDR1 SGHRS and CDR2 YFSETQ. The CDR3 contains 18 residues. CDR3 region: CASSSSRAGGGRNTEAFF. The CDR3 bases are TGCGCCAGCAGCTCAAGCAGAGCGGGGGGCGGCAGGAACACTGAAGCTTTCTTT.

Only a few counts were recorded for this clone. The CDR3 is CASSLQTRAGELFF. DNA of the CDR3: TGTGCCAGCAGCTTACAGACTAGGGCCGGGGAGCTGTTTTTT. The chain has TRBV5-6 and TRBJ2-2, with a weak D call TRBD2 (6 bases). Germline V CDR1 and CDR2: SGHDT, YYEEEE. CDR3 size: 14 residues. Trimming removed 2 bases at V and 6 bases at J, with 11 bases between.

The chain couples TRBV6-2 or TRBV6-3 to TRBJ2-1; 8 bases map to TRBD1. J gave up 5 bases and V 4 bases, and 10 bases lay outside the gene matches. CDR3 size: 16 residues. In germline, CDR1 is MNHEY, CDR2 SVGEGT. DNA of the CDR3: TGTGCCAGCAGTTCCGCCGGGACAGGTATGAACAATGAGCAGTTCTTC. Amino acid sequence: CASSSAGTGMNNEQFF.

This clone showed up just once. V gene TRBV7-2 combines with J gene TRBJ2-1; 7 positions match TRBD2. CDR1 and CDR2 (germline): SGHTA, FQGNSA. V shed 2 bases and J 2 bases; nucleotides not matched to a gene: 6. The CDR3 is 16 amino acids. The CDR3 protein is CASSLKGGGAYNEQFF. CDR3 DNA: TGTGCCAGCAGCTTAAAGGGCGGGGGAGCCTACAATGAGCAGTTCTTC.